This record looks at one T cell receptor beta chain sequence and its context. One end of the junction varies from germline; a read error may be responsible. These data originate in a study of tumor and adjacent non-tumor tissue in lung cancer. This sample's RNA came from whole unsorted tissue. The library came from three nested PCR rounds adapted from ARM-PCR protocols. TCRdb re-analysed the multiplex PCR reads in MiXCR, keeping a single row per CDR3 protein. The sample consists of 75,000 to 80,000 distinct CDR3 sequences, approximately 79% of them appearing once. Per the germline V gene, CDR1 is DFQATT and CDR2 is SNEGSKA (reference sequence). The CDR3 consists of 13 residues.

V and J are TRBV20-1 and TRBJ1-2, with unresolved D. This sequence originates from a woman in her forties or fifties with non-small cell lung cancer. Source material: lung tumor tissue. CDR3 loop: CSARPPGITGYTF. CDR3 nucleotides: TGCAGTGCTAGACCCCCGGGAATTACCGGCTATACCTTC.